Below, 9 T cell receptor beta chains from the same sample are listed, as sequenced in a study of T-cell memory formation after mild COVID-19. MiXCR, run by TCRdb on the 5' RACE reads, gives a single entry per CDR3 protein. Among 450,000 to 650,000 distinct CDR3 sequences listed, 20% to 25% were seen once. The material sequenced was PBMCs or a T cell subset sorted from them (not recorded which). These receptors all stem from an adult woman who had mild COVID-19 (a few samples of this study predate the infection). Cell type and time point are not known.

This clonotype was detected a few times. The chain links TRBV12-3 or TRBV12-4 to TRBJ1-2; possibly TRBD1 for D (5 bases). Deletions cut 6 bases from V and 2 bases from J, with 10 bases between. The CDR3 length is 13 residues. CDR3 residues: CASSWGVNYGYTF. CDR3 nucleotides: TGTGCCAGCAGCTGGGGCGTAAACTATGGCTACACCTTC.

CDR3 region: CASSLLGAKNIQYF. In nucleotides, the CDR3 is TGTGCCAGCAGTTTGCTTGGGGCCAAAAACATTCAGTACTTC. This chain joins TRBV27 and TRBJ2-4; D is uncertain. The CDR3 is 14 residues long. Trimming removed 3 bases at V and 1 base at J, with 7 bases between. Germline V lookup: CDR1 MNHEY, CDR2 SMNVEV (reference sequence).

This clonotype was counted between two and nine times. The rearrangement links TRBV29-1 to TRBJ1-1; D gene unclear. This CDR3 is built from 14 residues. V was trimmed by 6 bases and J by 3 bases, leaving 17 bases between them. CDR1 is SQVTM and CDR2 is ANQGSEA in the germline V gene. The CDR3 DNA is TGCAGCGTCCGGCAGAGGGTACTGGACACTGAAGCTTTCTTT. This gives the protein CSVRQRVLDTEAFF.

V usage is TRBV9 and J usage is TRBJ2-3; the D is unclear. The germline gives CDR1 SGDLS, CDR2 YYNGEE. The CDR3 has 16 residues. The ends were cut back, 0 bases at V and 0 bases at J, with 11 bases in the middle. The CDR3 sequence: CASSVDRVTSTDTQYF. The CDR3 coding sequence is TGTGCCAGCAGCGTAGACCGTGTGACTAGCACAGATACGCAGTATTTT.

This chain joins TRBV12-3 or TRBV12-4 and TRBJ1-2; no clear D gene. The CDR3 covers 12 residues. Trimming pared 3 bases from V and 2 bases from J, leaving 4 bases between. CDR3 coding DNA: TGTGCCAGCAGTTTCAGGAACTATGGCTACACCTTC. This translates into CASSFRNYGYTF.

In this sample, this clonotype turned up a few times. The chain carries TRBV4-2 and TRBJ1-1; no firm D call. The CDR3 covers 13 residues. Germline CDR1 is LGHNA and CDR2 is YNFKEQ. V was shortened by 1 base and J by 6 bases, with 9 bases between the two germline ends. The CDR3, as DNA: TGTGCCAGCAGCCAAGCATCCAGCCCTGAAGCTTTCTTT. This gives the protein CASSQASSPEAFF.

The rearrangement uses TRBV12-5 and TRBJ2-1; TRBD2 aligns across 13 bases. Germline V gene lookup returns CDR1 LGHNT and CDR2 FRNRAP. J gave up 5 bases and V 8 bases, and 18 bases lay outside the gene matches. The CDR3 length is 19 residues. CDR3 sequence reads: CASSSLGLAGLGTHNEQFF. CDR3 bases: TGTGCTAGTAGTTCTCTGGGACTAGCGGGATTGGGCACCCACAATGAGCAGTTCTTC.

This chain connects TRBV7-6 to TRBJ1-1, with 10 positions matching TRBD1. Germline CDR1 reads SGHVS; CDR2 reads FNYEAQ. V lost 5 bases to trimming and J lost 1 base; unmatched junction nucleotides: 7. This CDR3 comprises 16 residues. CDR3 sequence: CASSPPDRGTNTEAFF. CDR3 sequence (DNA): TGTGCCAGCAGCCCACCGGACAGGGGGACGAACACTGAAGCTTTCTTT.

This clonotype was observed a handful of times. The chain carries TRBV7-9 and TRBJ2-3; tentative D call: TRBD1 (5 bases). The germline V and J ends were trimmed by 4 bases and 8 bases, with 10 bases remaining between them. This CDR3 comprises 12 residues. CDR1 and CDR2 (germline): SEHNR, FQNEAQ (reference sequence). The CDR3 spells CASSSQGITQYF. The CDR3 bases are TGTGCCAGCAGCTCCCAGGGTATTACGCAGTATTTT.